This passage covers 20 T cell receptor beta chains from one sample sequenced in a study of blood T cell repertoires in COVID-19. Some clones are missing from TCRdb's copy, which holds only in-frame ones; the method was immunoSEQ multiplex PCR. The table includes under 100,000 clones, around 87% detected once. Sequences were obtained from peripheral blood. The source is a human donor in a cohort sampled during active COVID-19.

This sequence joins TRBV19 and TRBJ1-5; 9 nucleotides match TRBD1. V gave up 7 bases and J gave up 6 bases; unmatched junction bases: 13. The CDR3 runs 16 residues. Germline-derived CDR1 and CDR2 are LNHDA and SQIVND (reference sequence). CDR3 DNA sequence: TGTGCCAGTAACCCTTACTCGGGACAGGGTTCTCAGCCCCAGCATTTT. Its protein product is CASNPYSGQGSQPQHF.

V usage is TRBV20-1 and J usage is TRBJ2-3; D unclear. The CDR3 contains 10 residues. Looked up from germline, CDR1 is DFQATT and CDR2 is SNEGSKA (reference sequence). The V gene lost 6 bases and the J gene lost 7 bases, with 8 bases spanning the gap. This CDR3 reads CSASPNTQYF. Written as DNA, the CDR3 is TGCAGTGCCTCCCCTAATACGCAGTATTTT.

The chain joins TRBV10-3 to TRBJ1-6; D is unresolved. Germline V CDR1 and CDR2: ENHRY, SYGVKD. The CDR3 has 13 amino acids. V was cut by 0 bases and J by 10 bases, with 7 bases left in between. The DNA of the CDR3 is TGTGCCATCAGTGAGTCGACTGAATCACCCCTCCACTTT. This translates into CAISESTESPLHF.

The chain uses TRBV6-2 or TRBV6-3 and TRBJ2-7; 9 bases align to TRBD1. J gave up 1 base and V 6 bases, and 7 bases lay outside the gene matches. The CDR3 totals 15 residues. Germline CDR1 and CDR2: MNHEY and SVGEGT. In nucleotides, the CDR3 is TGTGCCAGCAGCCGTCCCGGGACAGGGTCCTACGAGCAGTACTTC. Protein sequence: CASSRPGTGSYEQYF.

The chain recombines TRBV28 with TRBJ1-6; 8 bases are shared with TRBD1. Germline assignment: CDR1 MDHEN and CDR2 SYDVKM. The CDR3 is made up of 17 amino acids. J lost 10 bases, V lost 9 bases, and 20 bases had no gene match. This CDR3 is CASNSGAQGAWGSPLHF. DNA of the CDR3: TGTGCCAGTAATTCCGGGGCCCAGGGGGCCTGGGGATCACCCCTCCACTTT.

The chain recombines TRBV11-2 with TRBJ2-5, with no clear D. The CDR3 has 14 residues. Germline loops: CDR1 SGHAT, CDR2 FQNNGV. Trimming removed 3 bases at V and 0 bases at J, with 8 bases between. The CDR3 region is CASSLTAYQETQYF. Here the CDR3 DNA reads TGTGCCAGCAGCTTGACTGCGTACCAAGAGACCCAGTACTTC. Supplemented by reference TRBV11-2 and TRBJ2-5, the full variable domain reads EAGVAQSPRYKIIEKRQSVAFWCNPISGHATLYWYQQILGQGPKLLIQFQNNGVVDDSQLPKDRFSAERLKGVDSTLKIQPAKLEDSAVYLCASSLTAYQETQYFGPGTRLLVL.

The genes are TRBV14 and TRBJ2-5; D perhaps matches TRBD1 (6 bases). In germline, CDR1 is SGHDN, CDR2 FVKESK. This CDR3 contains 16 residues. The V end lost 0 bases, the J end lost 5 bases, and 16 bases lay between the germline ends. The CDR3 DNA is TGTGCCAGCAGCCAAGATCAAGGGGGTCCCAGGGAGACCCAGTACTTC. It yields the protein CASSQDQGGPRETQYF.

V usage is TRBV28 and J usage is TRBJ1-3; TRBD1 is a possible D gene (5 bases). Trimming stripped 8 bases from V and 4 bases from J, with 18 bases between. The CDR3 covers 15 residues. Germline CDR1 and CDR2: MDHEN and SYDVKM. The CDR3 loop is CASLPGGTGGNTIYF. CDR3 in DNA: TGTGCCAGCCTCCCGGGGGGAACGGGGGGAAACACCATATATTTT.

The chain is built from TRBV24-1 and TRBJ2-2; TRBD1 aligns across 10 bases. Germline V gene data show CDR1 as KGHDR and CDR2 as SFDVKD. V shed 2 bases, J shed 4 bases, and the junction held 3 bases outside the gene matches. The length of the CDR3 is 16 residues. CDR3 in DNA: TGTGCCACCAGTGATTCCGGGACAGGGGCCACCGGGGAGCTGTTTTTT. This translates into CATSDSGTGATGELFF.

The chain combines TRBV28 with TRBJ2-5; tentative D call: TRBD1 (5 bases). The CDR3 consists of 13 residues. CDR1 is MDHEN, CDR2 SYDVKM, per germline. V was trimmed by 7 bases and J by 2 bases, leaving 11 bases between them. The CDR3 spells CASKVTAQETQYF. Here the CDR3 DNA reads TGTGCCAGCAAGGTGACAGCGCAAGAGACCCAGTACTTC. Full variable domain (outside the CDR3, taken from reference TRBV28 and TRBJ2-5): DVKVTQSSRYLVKRTGEKVFLECVQDMDHENMFWYRQDPGLGLRLIYFSYDVKMKEKGDIPEGYSVSREKKERFSLILESASTNQTSMYLCASKVTAQETQYFGPGTRLLVL.

V is TRBV9 and J is TRBJ2-2; D may be TRBD2 (6 bases). V was trimmed by 7 bases and J by 3 bases, leaving 7 bases between them. CDR3 size: 12 residues. Per the germline V gene, CDR1 is SGDLS and CDR2 is YYNGEE. CDR3 DNA sequence: TGTGCCAGCCGGGGGTACACCGGGGAGCTGTTTTTT. It specifies CASRGYTGELFF.

The chain employs TRBV18 and TRBJ1-1; 7 bases match TRBD1. Germline V gene lookup returns CDR1 KGHSH and CDR2 LQKENI. The CDR3 has 17 residues. Germline trimming cut 5 bases from V and 0 bases from J; bases unmatched to any gene: 12. CDR3 nucleotide sequence: TGTGCCAGCTCATTCGTACGGGACAGACTTATGAACACTGAAGCTTTCTTT. This gives the protein CASSFVRDRLMNTEAFF.

This sequence joins TRBV3-1 (or the pseudogene TRBV3-2) and TRBJ2-5; D call uncertain. The V and J ends lost 7 bases and 7 bases respectively, with 10 bases between them. CDR3 length: 11 amino acids. The germline V gene encodes CDR1 LGHDT and CDR2 YNNKEL (reference sequence). CDR3 in DNA: TGTGCCAGCACCAGTGGTGGGACCCAGTACTTC. As protein: CASTSGGTQYF.

The V call is TRBV9, the J call TRBJ2-5; TRBD1 matches 7 bases. Trimming took 0 bases from V and 13 from J; bases not matched to a gene: 6. CDR3 length: 12 amino acids. Germline CDR1 and CDR2: SGDLS and YYNGEE. CDR3 coding DNA: TGTGCCAGCAGCGTAGGACAGGGCGAATTGTACTTC. Translated: CASSVGQGELYF.

This clone showed up just a few times. The rearrangement uses TRBV5-6 and TRBJ2-1, with a tentative D call TRBD1 (6 bases). The CDR3 runs 14 residues. V lost 1 base, J lost 1 base, and 6 bases lay in between. Germline CDR1 reads SGHDT; CDR2 reads YYEEEE. This CDR3 is CASSLTGSYNEQFF. The CDR3 DNA is TGTGCCAGCAGCTTGACAGGGTCCTACAATGAGCAGTTCTTC.

This clone was detected only a few times. The rearrangement links TRBV4-1 to TRBJ2-2, with 9 nucleotides matching TRBD2. V lost 3 bases to trimming and J lost 1 base; unmatched junction nucleotides: 6. This CDR3 has 17 amino acids. Per the germline V gene, CDR1 is MGHRA and CDR2 is YSYEKL. CDR3 in amino acids: CASSHPGLARNTGELFF. CDR3 DNA sequence: TGCGCCAGCAGCCATCCAGGACTAGCGAGGAACACCGGGGAGCTGTTTTTT.

The chain joins TRBV19 to TRBJ2-7, with 12 positions matching TRBD1. Per the germline V gene, CDR1 is LNHDA and CDR2 is SQIVND (reference sequence). The length of the CDR3 is 19 residues. V was clipped by 0 bases and J by 2 bases; unmatched bases: 11. The CDR3 loop is CASSIDLGQGASGTYEQYF. The CDR3 DNA reads TGTGCCAGTAGTATAGATCTGGGACAGGGGGCGTCAGGGACCTACGAGCAGTACTTC.

The J gene is TRBJ2-7, the V gene TRBV28; 8 bases are shared with TRBD2. Germline V gene lookup returns CDR1 MDHEN and CDR2 SYDVKM. CDR3 length: 14 amino acids. V trimming: 5 bases; J trimming: 3 bases; junction bases outside the gene matches: 6. CDR3 in amino acids: CASSIAGGYYEQYF. CDR3 bases: TGTGCCAGCAGTATTGCGGGGGGATACTACGAGCAGTACTTC.

The rearrangement uses TRBV3-1 (or the pseudogene TRBV3-2) and TRBJ1-5; 7 positions agree with TRBD1. The CDR3 has 17 residues. V shed 2 bases, J shed 1 base, and the junction held 8 bases outside the gene matches. Looked up from germline, CDR1 is LGHDT and CDR2 is YNNKEL (reference sequence). The CDR3 nucleotides read TGTGCCAGCAGCCAATCCCCAGGGGGTAGGAGCAATCAGCCCCAGCATTTT. It specifies CASSQSPGGRSNQPQHF.

The genes are TRBV5-5 and TRBJ1-5; D might be TRBD1 (5 bases). Trimming stripped 2 bases from V and 3 bases from J, with 12 bases between. This CDR3 has 15 residues. CDR1 SGHKS and CDR2 YYEKEE come from the germline V gene (reference sequence). The DNA for the CDR3 is TGTGCCAGCAGCTTCGAAAGGGGTGCCAATCAGCCCCAGCATTTT. Translated: CASSFERGANQPQHF. Together with reference TRBV5-5 and TRBJ1-5, the CDR3 gives the full variable domain: DAGVTQSPTHLIKTRGQQVTLRCSPISGHKSVSWYQQVLGQGPQFIFQYYEKEERGRGNFPDRFSARQFPNYSSELNVNALLLGDSALYLCASSFERGANQPQHFGDGTRLSIL.